This record concerns one TCR beta chain sequence. Use of 60 Vbeta and 13 Jbeta primers characterized the PCR. How the authors handled the data: Counted up in a later analysis, unique TCR beta chains came to 65 million to 80 million, with 9.5 million to 13 million shared. Sequenced by immunoSEQ multiplex PCR; TCRdb stores in-frame clones only, minus some. V and J calls and clone size are those listed in that table; D and trimming were worked out from the DNA. Of about 160,000 clones listed, approximately 81% are singletons. Germline loops: CDR1 PRHDT, CDR2 FYEKMQ (reference sequence). J gave up 6 bases and V 5 bases, and 7 bases lay outside the gene matches. CDR3 length: 15 amino acids. This sample is part of a study of cytomegalovirus exposure and HLA in healthy donors. Study-level information: A preliminary data release comprised approximately 85 million unique TCRs obtained from HLA-typed donors.

The sequencing input was PBMCs. The source of this sequence is a male donor in good health and CMV-seronegative. This chain links TRBV13 with TRBJ2-1, with TRBD2 matching over 10 bases. The CDR3 is CASSQSGGALNEQFF. The CDR3 region has the DNA TGTGCCAGCAGCCAGAGCGGGGGGGCCCTCAATGAGCAGTTCTTC.